This is a list of T cell receptor beta chains from one sample in a study of cytomegalovirus exposure and HLA in healthy donors. Assay: immunoSEQ multiplex PCR; the TCRdb copy retains only in-frame clones and omits some. The sample has around 95,000 clones, about 85% seen once. The sample consisted of PBMCs. The receptor set was obtained from a female donor in good health and CMV-seropositive. The CDR3 runs from the conserved cysteine through the conserved F or W. Each record gives: clone size, V gene, D gene, J gene, CDR3 protein, CDR3 DNA. D genes are given only for firm matches. Where a row states a size, it is once, few, many or the class of an expanded clone; other rows omit it.

once	TRBV15	TRBD2	TRBJ2-7	CATSRDTTSGSYEQYF	TGTGCCACCAGCAGAGATACGACTAGCGGGAGCTACGAGCAGTACTTC
NA	TRBV4-2	TRBD1	TRBJ2-2	CASSQDAGGDTGELFF	TGTGCCAGCAGCCAAGATGCAGGGGGCGACACCGGGGAGCTGTTTTTT
NA	TRBV10-1	NA	TRBJ1-1	CASSESAQGNTEAFF	TGCGCCAGCAGTGAGTCTGCGCAGGGGAACACTGAAGCTTTCTTT
NA	TRBV27	NA	TRBJ1-6	CASMAGASPLHF	TGTGCCAGCATGGCAGGGGCCTCACCCCTCCACTTT
NA	TRBV10-3	NA	TRBJ1-5	CAISEGANQPQHF	TGTGCCATCAGTGAAGGGGCAAATCAGCCCCAGCATTTT
once	TRBV5-4	TRBD1	TRBJ2-3	CASSSRTGSDTQYF	TGTGCCAGCAGCTCACGGACAGGTTCAGATACGCAGTATTTT
NA	TRBV15	TRBD1	TRBJ2-6	CATSSLPRTGGPGANVLTF	TGTGCCACCAGCAGCCTACCGCGGACAGGGGGCCCCGGGGCCAACGTCCTGACTTTC
NA	TRBV5-1	TRBD1	TRBJ2-7	CASSLGGQVPYEQYF	TGCGCCAGCAGCTTGGGGGGACAGGTTCCCTACGAGCAGTACTTC
few	TRBV9	TRBD2	TRBJ2-1	CASSLAGTYNEQFF	TGTGCCAGCAGCTTAGCGGGGACTTACAATGAGCAGTTCTTC
NA	TRBV6-6	TRBD1	TRBJ2-7	CASSTTPGQGAHEQYF	TGTGCCAGCAGCACCACACCGGGACAGGGGGCCCACGAGCAGTACTTC
NA	TRBV6-1	NA	TRBJ1-3	CASSAAGNTIYF	TGTGCCAGCAGTGCGGCTGGAAACACCATATATTTT
NA	TRBV5-6	TRBD1	TRBJ1-1	CASRRTGGEVEAFF	TGTGCCAGCAGGCGAACAGGGGGCGAGGTTGAAGCTTTCTTT
NA	TRBV4-1	NA	TRBJ2-2	CASSPLTPSNTGELFF	TGCGCCAGCAGCCCCCTCACTCCCTCGAACACCGGGGAGCTGTTTTTT
NA	TRBV25-1	TRBD2	TRBJ2-3	CASSESRLAGALDTQYF	TGTGCCAGCAGTGAATCCAGACTAGCGGGGGCCCTAGATACGCAGTATTTT
NA	TRBV7-8	NA	TRBJ1-1	CASSLVAGWAFF	TGTGCCAGCAGCTTAGTAGCGGGGTGGGCTTTCTTT
NA	TRBV6-5	NA	TRBJ1-1	CASTRAGYENTEAFF	TGTGCCAGCACCCGCGCAGGGTACGAGAACACTGAAGCTTTCTTT
NA	TRBV27	NA	TRBJ2-7	CASSIQGFSYEQYF	TGTGCCAGCAGTATCCAGGGATTCTCCTACGAGCAGTACTTC
NA	TRBV10-3	NA	TRBJ2-1	CAISERDEQFF	TGTGCCATCAGTGAGCGGGATGAGCAGTTCTTC
NA	TRBV2	NA	TRBJ2-1	CASSVALGYNEQFF	TGTGCCAGCAGTGTGGCACTAGGCTACAATGAGCAGTTCTTC
NA	TRBV7-2	NA	TRBJ2-7	CASSLVSLAYEQYF	TGTGCCAGCAGCTTAGTCTCCCTAGCTTACGAGCAGTACTTC
NA	TRBV6-1	TRBD2	TRBJ2-5	CASSGRLAGEETQYF	TGTGCCAGCAGCGGAAGACTAGCGGGAGAAGAGACCCAGTACTTC
NA	TRBV5-6	NA	TRBJ1-2	CASSSQGNYGYTF	TGTGCCAGCAGCTCCCAGGGGAACTATGGCTACACCTTC
NA	TRBV5-1	NA	TRBJ2-7	CASSLRAGSYEQYF	TGCGCCAGCAGCTTGCGCGCGGGGTCCTACGAGCAGTACTTC
NA	TRBV5-4	NA	TRBJ1-5	CASSTTGGGPQHF	TGTGCCAGCAGCACGACCGGAGGTGGCCCCCAGCATTTT
once	TRBV20-1	NA	TRBJ2-3	CSPSDTQYF	TGCAGCCCTAGTGATACGCAGTATTTT
NA	TRBV18	NA	TRBJ2-4	CASSSAGIPSGEKNIQYF	TGTGCCAGCTCATCAGCCGGGATCCCGTCGGGGGAGAAAAACATTCAGTACTTC
NA	TRBV28	TRBD1	TRBJ1-4	CASSYNRGRGEKLFF	TGTGCCAGCAGTTACAACAGGGGAAGGGGTGAAAAACTGTTTTTT
NA	TRBV5-1	TRBD2	TRBJ2-1	CASSPGLAGGNEQFF	TGCGCCAGCAGTCCCGGACTAGCGGGAGGCAATGAGCAGTTCTTC